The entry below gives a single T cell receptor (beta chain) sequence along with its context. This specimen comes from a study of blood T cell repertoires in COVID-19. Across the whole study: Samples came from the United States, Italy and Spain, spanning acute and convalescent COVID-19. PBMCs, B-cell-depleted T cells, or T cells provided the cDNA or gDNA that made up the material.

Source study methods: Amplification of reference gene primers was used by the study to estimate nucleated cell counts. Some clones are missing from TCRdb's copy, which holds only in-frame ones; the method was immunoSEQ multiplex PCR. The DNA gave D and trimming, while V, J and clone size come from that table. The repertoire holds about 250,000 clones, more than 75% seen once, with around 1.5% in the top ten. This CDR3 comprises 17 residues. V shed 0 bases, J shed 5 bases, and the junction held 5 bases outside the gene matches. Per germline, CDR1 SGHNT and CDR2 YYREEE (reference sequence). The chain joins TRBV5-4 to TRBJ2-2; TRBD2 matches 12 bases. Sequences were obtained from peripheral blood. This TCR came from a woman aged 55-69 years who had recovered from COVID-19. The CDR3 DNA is TGTGCCAGCAGCTTGGAACCTAGCGGGGGGGCTACCGGGGAGCTGTTTTTT. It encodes CASSLEPSGGATGELFF.